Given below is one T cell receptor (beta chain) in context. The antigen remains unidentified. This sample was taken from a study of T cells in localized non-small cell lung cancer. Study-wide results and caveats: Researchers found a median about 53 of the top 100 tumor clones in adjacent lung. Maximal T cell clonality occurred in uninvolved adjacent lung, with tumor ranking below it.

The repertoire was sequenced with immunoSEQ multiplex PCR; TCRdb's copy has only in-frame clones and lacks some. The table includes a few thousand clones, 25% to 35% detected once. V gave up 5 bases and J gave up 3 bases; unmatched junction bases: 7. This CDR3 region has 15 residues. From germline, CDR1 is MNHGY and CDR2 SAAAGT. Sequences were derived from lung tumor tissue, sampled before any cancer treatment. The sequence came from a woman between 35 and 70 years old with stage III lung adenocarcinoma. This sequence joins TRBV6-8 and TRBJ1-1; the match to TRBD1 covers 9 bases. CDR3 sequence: CASSDRTGADTEAFF. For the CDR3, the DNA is TGTGCCAGCAGTGACCGGACAGGGGCGGACACTGAAGCTTTCTTT.